These 21 T cell receptor beta chains were all obtained from the same sample, sequenced in a study of CD8+CD57+ T cells in acquired aplastic anemia. TCR beta VDJ and CDR3 profiles were obtained from a genomic DNA template. TCRdb reanalysed the reads using MiXCR and keeps one entry per CDR3 protein. Found here are about 210,000 distinct CDR3 sequences, approximately 60% of them singletons; the top ten hold 29%. Material: sorted CD4+, CD8+, or CD8+CD57+ T cells (not recorded which) from PBMCs. The receptors derive from a human donor in good health.

A remark on this clonotype: This CDR3 is missing its conserved last phenylalanine or tryptophan, likely due to a read error. The DNA is left out, because the CDR3 cannot be placed on it with certainty; the CDR3 is given as TCRdb lists it. The chain couples TRBV7-9 to TRBJ1-3; the table's TRBD1 call for D was not verified on the DNA. The CDR3 region is 11 residues in length, termini included. Germline V gives CDR1 SEHNR, CDR2 FQNEAQ (reference sequence). CDR3 loop: CASSGKGGPLT.

This clonotype was observed at least ten times. The chain is built from TRBV9 and TRBJ2-3; 10 positions agree with TRBD1. Germline V gene lookup returns CDR1 SGDLS and CDR2 YYNGEE. J lost 0 bases, V lost 4 bases, and 5 bases had no gene match. The CDR3 is 16 amino acids. The CDR3 sequence is CASSNRQGASTDTQYF. The DNA for the CDR3 is TGTGCCAGCAGCAACCGACAGGGGGCGAGCACAGATACGCAGTATTTT.

V gene TRBV2 combines with J gene TRBJ2-5, with TRBD1 matching over 9 bases. Losses at the gene ends were 6 bases for V and 5 bases for J; bases not matched to a gene: 7. This CDR3 has 14 amino acids. Per germline, CDR1 SNHLY and CDR2 FYNNEI. As DNA, the CDR3 is TGTGCCAGCAGCCAGACAGGGGGGTGGGAGACCCAGTACTTC. This sequence encodes CASSQTGGWETQYF.

V gene TRBV2 combines with J gene TRBJ1-5; no reliable D call. The V gene lost 8 bases and the J gene lost 0 bases, with 11 bases spanning the gap. The CDR3 consists of 14 residues. The germline V gene has CDR1 SNHLY and CDR2 FYNNEI. CDR3 nucleotides: TGTGCCAGCCGGACGGCACTTAGCAATCAGCCCCAGCATTTT. Its translation is CASRTALSNQPQHF.

The J gene is TRBJ1-3, the V gene TRBV19; no clear D. Germline values: CDR1 LNHDA, CDR2 SQIVND (reference sequence). The CDR3 consists of 13 residues. V lost 6 bases, J lost 5 bases, and 11 bases lay in between. CDR3 in amino acids: CASRGGSRNTIYF. CDR3 nucleotides: TGTGCCAGTAGGGGCGGGTCAAGAAACACCATATATTTT.

The V gene is TRBV7-3, the J gene TRBJ2-3, with D possibly TRBD2 on 7 matching bases. Germline-derived CDR1 and CDR2 are SGHTA and FQGTGA. The germline V and J ends were trimmed by 8 bases and 3 bases, with 21 bases remaining between them. This CDR3 spans 16 amino acids. The CDR3 nucleotides read TGTGCCAGCGCCCCGAGGGGGGGCAGGGGAACAGATACGCAGTATTTT. Translation: CASAPRGGRGTDTQYF.

V and J are TRBV6-2 or TRBV6-3 and TRBJ1-1, with TRBD1 matching over 8 bases. V shed 6 bases, J shed 1 base, and the junction held 4 bases outside the gene matches. This CDR3 spans 14 amino acids. The V gene's germline CDR1 is MNHEY and CDR2 SVGEGT. The CDR3 DNA is TGTGCCAGCAGACTAGGACAGGGGAACACTGAAGCTTTCTTT. It encodes CASRLGQGNTEAFF.

There are a few counts of this clonotype. The chain recombines TRBV7-8 with TRBJ1-6; D remains ambiguous. Trimming cost V 4 bases and J 8 bases, with 3 bases left between them. Germline-derived CDR1 and CDR2 are SGHVS and FQNEAQ. The CDR3 totals 11 residues. The CDR3 region is CASSSDSPLHF. The CDR3 bases are TGTGCCAGCAGCTCAGATTCACCCCTCCACTTT.

The J gene is TRBJ2-1, the V gene TRBV27; possible D gene TRBD2, 6 bases. The CDR3 sequence is 13 residues long. With 5 bases removed from V and 9 bases from J, the gap between germline ends came to 14 bases. Germline V gene sequence: CDR1 MNHEY, CDR2 SMNVEV (reference sequence). DNA of the CDR3: TGTGCCAGCAGTCCCGGACTATGGGGTGAGCAGTTCTTC. Amino acids: CASSPGLWGEQFF.

The V call is TRBV7-9, the J call TRBJ1-2; TRBD1 aligns across 10 bases. Trimming removed 5 bases from V and 4 bases from J; junction bases left unmatched: 7. This CDR3 has 15 residues. The germline V gene encodes CDR1 SEHNR and CDR2 FQNEAQ (reference sequence). The CDR3, as DNA: TGTGCCAGCAGCAACGCCGGGACAGGGGTCTATGGCTACACCTTC. Encoded protein: CASSNAGTGVYGYTF.

The V and J genes are TRBV7-2 and TRBJ2-1; no reliable D call. Trimming stripped 5 bases from V and 9 bases from J, with 11 bases between. Germline CDR1 is SGHTA and CDR2 is FQGNSA. The length of the CDR3 is 12 residues. This CDR3 reads CASSPPRAEQFF. CDR3 nucleotide sequence: TGTGCCAGCAGCCCCCCCCGGGCTGAGCAGTTCTTC.

The genes are TRBV7-3 and TRBJ2-3, with D perhaps TRBD2 (5 bases). Germline values: CDR1 SGHTA, CDR2 FQGTGA. Trimming left V 5 bases short and J 11 bases short, with 14 bases between. The CDR3 has 12 residues. This CDR3 reads CASSETPGEQYF. Here the CDR3 DNA reads TGTGCCAGCAGCGAGACTCCCGGGGAGCAGTATTTT.

The rearrangement links TRBV19 to TRBJ2-3; no clear D. Trimming shortened V by 5 bases and J by 0 bases, and 12 bases separated the two germline ends. The CDR3 extends over 15 amino acids. In germline, CDR1 is LNHDA, CDR2 SQIVND (reference sequence). This CDR3 is CASSFALVSTDTQYF. The DNA for the CDR3 is TGTGCCAGTAGTTTTGCGTTGGTAAGCACAGATACGCAGTATTTT.

This clonotype was seen repeatedly, ten times or more. This chain uses TRBV11-2 with TRBJ1-3; D is unclear. Germline V gene data show CDR1 as SGHAT and CDR2 as FQNNGV. The germline V and J ends were trimmed by 1 base and 4 bases, with 14 bases remaining between them. The CDR3 contains 16 residues. As DNA, the CDR3 is TGTGCCAGCAGCTTAGTCGACCGACCTCTGGGAAACACCATATATTTT. Protein: CASSLVDRPLGNTIYF.

This clonotype was seen a few times. This may be a read error, as it is one base from a much larger clone. Since the CDR3 does not end with the conserved phenylalanine or tryptophan, this likely comes from a read error. The rearrangement links TRBV12-3 or TRBV12-4 to TRBJ2-7; D not resolved. The CDR3 runs to 12 residues. Trimming took off 4 bases at V and 4 bases at J, with 8 bases between the two ends. CDR3 sequence: CASSYPAYEQYL. In DNA, the CDR3 is TGTGCCAGCAGTTATCCCGCATACGAGCAGTACCTC.

The chain couples TRBV5-1 to TRBJ1-6; 8 bases line up with TRBD1. The CDR3 spans 15 residues. Germline-derived CDR1 and CDR2 are SGHRS and YFSETQ. After removal of 0 bases from V and 9 bases from J, the junction contained 5 bases not matched to a gene. Here the CDR3 DNA reads TGCGCCAGCAGCTTGGTACAGGGGGGTGGTTCACCCCTCCACTTT. It specifies CASSLVQGGGSPLHF.

The chain recombines TRBV5-4 with TRBJ2-3, with 9 bases aligning to TRBD2. CDR3 length: 18 residues. V gave up 6 bases and J gave up 6 bases; unmatched junction bases: 20. Germline loops: CDR1 SGHNT, CDR2 YYREEE (reference sequence). The CDR3, as DNA: TGTGCCAGCACCCCTGATGGGGGCGGGGGGGCAGGGTATGATACGCAGTATTTT. Protein product: CASTPDGGGGAGYDTQYF.

In its sample, this clonotype was seen once. The chain combines TRBV5-1 with TRBJ1-1; TRBD1 might be the D (6 bases). V lost 3 bases to trimming and J lost 3 bases, with 27 bases between them. The CDR3 consists of 19 residues. CDR1 is SGHRS, CDR2 YFSETQ, per germline. CDR3 DNA: TGCGCCAGCAGCTCCGGGCGACAGGCCCCGATAAACCTGGACACTGAAGCTTTCTTT. Protein sequence: CASSSGRQAPINLDTEAFF.

This clonotype appeared once. CDR3 DNA sequence: TGTGCCAGCGGTCGAGATCCGATAGGACCCCAGTACTTC. Protein sequence: CASGRDPIGPQYF. The chain links TRBV7-8 to TRBJ2-7; D not resolved. The length of the CDR3 is 13 residues. In germline, CDR1 is SGHVS, CDR2 FQNEAQ. V lost 8 bases, J lost 10 bases, and 21 bases lay in between.

This chain joins TRBV7-8 and TRBJ2-1; D may be TRBD2 (5 bases). CDR3 size: 12 residues. The V gene's germline CDR1 is SGHVS and CDR2 FQNEAQ. V was trimmed by 2 bases and J by 16 bases, leaving 15 bases between them. CDR3 region: CASSLHKPGSFF. The CDR3 DNA sequence: TGTGCCAGCAGCTTACACAAACCGGGGTCATTCTTC. Complete variable domain (other parts from reference TRBV7-8 and TRBJ2-1): GAGVSQSPRYKVAKRGQDVALRCDPISGHVSLFWYQQALGQGPEFLTYFQNEAQLDKSGLPSDRFFAERPEGSVSTLKIQRTQQEDSAVYLCASSLHKPGSFFGPGTRLTVL.

The chain uses TRBV19 and TRBJ2-7; D remains ambiguous. CDR1 and CDR2 (germline): LNHDA, SQIVND (reference sequence). Trimming cost V 2 bases and J 4 bases, with 9 bases left between them. CDR3 length equals 13 residues. The CDR3 loop reads CASSIQVYYEQYF. In nucleotides, the CDR3 is TGTGCCAGTAGTATACAGGTCTATTACGAGCAGTACTTC.